A single sample is the source of the 29 T cell receptor beta chains below, sequenced in a study of blood T cell repertoires in COVID-19. Measured with immunoSEQ multiplex PCR; TCRdb has only the in-frame clones, and not every one. The sample shows around 200,000 clones, more than 75% of them seen only once. Material: PBMCs or T cells enriched from blood (not recorded which). These receptors all come from a man aged 40-49 years with acute COVID-19.

The chain links TRBV10-3 to TRBJ1-2; D perhaps matches TRBD1 (6 bases). Germline CDR1 reads ENHRY; CDR2 reads SYGVKD. V was clipped by 11 bases and J by 4 bases, with 17 bases between them. This CDR3 contains 13 residues. The CDR3 spells CAAGQGSAYGYTF. The CDR3 coding sequence is TGTGCCGCCGGTCAGGGGTCGGCCTATGGCTACACCTTC.

The chain couples TRBV3-1 (or the pseudogene TRBV3-2) to TRBJ2-6; a weak D match, TRBD2 (6 bases). The CDR3 has 20 residues. Germline CDR1 LGHDT, CDR2 YNNKEL (reference sequence). V was clipped by 4 bases and J by 0 bases, with 22 bases between them. The CDR3 coding sequence is TGTGCCAGCAGCCCCAGGGTGGGCATAGCGGAGAGCTCTGGGGCCAACGTCCTGACTTTC. This translates into CASSPRVGIAESSGANVLTF.

The rearrangement links TRBV4-1 to TRBJ1-4; 7 positions agree with TRBD1. The CDR3 is made up of 15 amino acids. Germline lookup yields CDR1 MGHRA and CDR2 YSYEKL. The V gene end was trimmed by 4 bases and the J gene end by 6 bases; junction bases not matched to a gene: 8. The chain's CDR3 is CASSRGGSGDEKLFF. The CDR3 nucleotides are TGCGCCAGCAGCCGAGGGGGCTCCGGGGATGAAAAACTGTTTTTT.

The gene calls are TRBV6-5 and TRBJ2-5; 9 nucleotides agree with TRBD2. This CDR3 region has 13 residues. Trimming at V came to 7 bases and at J to 6 bases, leaving 6 bases not matched to a gene. The germline CDR1 and CDR2 sequences are MNHEY and SVGAGI. CDR3 DNA: TGTGCCAGCACTTCTACTAGCGGGCAGACCCAGTACTTC. It encodes CASTSTSGQTQYF.

This chain connects TRBV9 to TRBJ2-5; possible D gene TRBD1, 6 bases. The V end was cut by 4 bases, the J end by 5 bases, with 15 bases between. From germline, CDR1 is SGDLS and CDR2 YYNGEE. CDR3 size: 14 residues. The chain's CDR3 is CASSPTVGAETQYF. The CDR3 bases are TGTGCCAGCAGCCCGACAGTGGGGGCGGAGACCCAGTACTTC.

The chain has TRBV7-9 and TRBJ2-1; 7 bases match TRBD1. Trimming took 2 bases from V and 4 from J; bases not matched to a gene: 8. This CDR3 is 16 amino acids long. Germline V gives CDR1 SEHNR, CDR2 FQNEAQ (reference sequence). The CDR3 spells CASSLLQGPGYNEQFF. In DNA, the CDR3 is TGTGCCAGCAGCTTACTACAGGGGCCGGGGTACAATGAGCAGTTCTTC. The whole variable domain, filled in from reference TRBV7-9 and TRBJ2-1, reads DTGVSQNPRHKITKRGQNVTFRCDPISEHNRLYWYRQTLGQGPEFLTYFQNEAQLEKSRLLSDRFSAERPKGSFSTLEIQRTEQGDSAMYLCASSLLQGPGYNEQFFGPGTRLTVL.

In the case of this clone: Distinct nucleotide sequences in the sample also encode this CDR3. V is TRBV18 and J is TRBJ2-3; D remains unclear. V was pared by 2 bases and J by 5 bases, with 5 bases between. The CDR3 runs to 12 residues. From germline, CDR1 is KGHSH and CDR2 LQKENI. The CDR3 DNA reads TGTGCCAGCTCACCAACGGGAGATACGCAGTATTTT. Encoded protein: CASSPTGDTQYF.

This clone is a singleton in its sample. The chain recombines TRBV11-2 with TRBJ1-2; D unclear. Trimming shortened V by 1 base and J by 2 bases, and 11 bases separated the two germline ends. The length of the CDR3 is 15 residues. Per the germline V gene, CDR1 is SGHAT and CDR2 is FQNNGV. CDR3: CASSLVAGINYGYTF. DNA of the CDR3: TGTGCCAGCAGCTTAGTTGCGGGAATCAACTATGGCTACACCTTC.

This clone was seen a single time. The chain joins TRBV5-1 to TRBJ2-2, with TRBD1 matching over 8 bases. CDR1 is SGHRS, CDR2 YFSETQ, per germline. The V and J ends lost 0 bases and 5 bases, in that order; junction bases with no gene match: 6. This CDR3 has 16 amino acids. The CDR3 spells CASSLDGQGGTGELFF. For the CDR3, the DNA is TGCGCCAGCAGCTTGGACGGACAGGGCGGGACCGGGGAGCTGTTTTTT. The full variable domain, completed using reference TRBV5-1 and TRBJ2-2, is KAGVTQTPRYLIKTRGQQVTLSCSPISGHRSVSWYQQTPGQGLQFLFEYFSETQRNKGNFPGRFSGRQFSNSRSEMNVSTLELGDSALYLCASSLDGQGGTGELFFGEGSRLTVL.

This chain links TRBV5-6 with TRBJ2-1; D possibly corresponds to TRBD1 (7 bases). The CDR3 length is 16 residues. With 0 bases removed from V and 2 bases from J, the gap between germline ends came to 12 bases. The V gene's germline CDR1 is SGHDT and CDR2 YYEEEE. The CDR3 loop is CASSLGQGGPYNEQFF. CDR3 nucleotide sequence: TGTGCCAGCAGCTTGGGGCAGGGGGGCCCCTACAATGAGCAGTTCTTC.

V and J are TRBV29-1 and TRBJ1-6; D gene uncertain. This CDR3 region has 13 residues. Germline assignment: CDR1 SQVTM and CDR2 ANQGSEA. CDR3 protein: CGIASNYNSPLHF. The DNA for the CDR3 is TGCGGCATAGCCAGTAATTATAATTCACCCCTCCACTTT. Supplemented by reference TRBV29-1 and TRBJ1-6, the full variable domain reads SAVISQKPSRDICQRGTSLTIQCQVDSQVTMMFWYRQQPGQSLTLIATANQGSEATYESGFVIDKFPISRPNLTFSTLTVSNMSPEDSSIYLCGIASNYNSPLHFGNGTRLTVT.

A single count supports this clone. The chain couples TRBV10-3 to TRBJ1-1; D gene ambiguous. Germline CDR1 ENHRY, CDR2 SYGVKD. The V end was cut by 2 bases, the J end by 6 bases, with 7 bases between. The CDR3 runs to 12 residues. The CDR3 coding sequence is TGTGCCATCAGTGAGCACACAGCTGAAGCTTTCTTT. Translation: CAISEHTAEAFF.

The V gene is TRBV19, the J gene TRBJ1-1, with no clear D. The germline V gene encodes CDR1 LNHDA and CDR2 SQIVND (reference sequence). This CDR3 has 13 amino acids. Trimming took 3 bases from V and 5 from J, leaving 10 bases between them. CDR3 bases: TGTGCCAGTAGTATGGGGTGGAGGACTGAAGCTTTCTTT. Its translation is CASSMGWRTEAFF.

The rearrangement links TRBV5-1 to TRBJ2-2; 8 bases match TRBD1. This CDR3 contains 18 residues. CDR1 SGHRS and CDR2 YFSETQ come from the germline V gene. The V gene end was trimmed by 5 bases and the J gene end by 4 bases; junction bases not matched to a gene: 16. CDR3: CASSFLEMQGAGTGELFF. As DNA, the CDR3 is TGCGCCAGCAGTTTCCTAGAGATGCAGGGGGCAGGCACCGGGGAGCTGTTTTTT.

This chain connects TRBV7-3 to TRBJ1-3; D perhaps matches TRBD1 (6 bases). CDR3 length: 14 amino acids. Per the germline V gene, CDR1 is SGHTA and CDR2 is FQGTGA. Trimming removed 0 bases at V and 4 bases at J, with 7 bases between. CDR3 bases: TGTGCCAGCAGCTTAACGGGGACAGGAAACACCATATATTTT. It codes for CASSLTGTGNTIYF.

The rearrangement uses TRBV9 and TRBJ2-7; 10 bases map to TRBD2. The CDR3 totals 15 residues. Germline V gene lookup returns CDR1 SGDLS and CDR2 YYNGEE. After removal of 4 bases from V and 5 bases from J, the junction contained 9 bases not matched to a gene. The CDR3: CASSPQAGGPDEQYF. The CDR3 region has the DNA TGTGCCAGCAGCCCCCAAGCGGGAGGGCCTGACGAGCAGTACTTC.

The V and J genes are TRBV7-9 and TRBJ2-7; TRBD1 is a possible D gene (6 bases). The CDR3 runs to 13 residues. Between the trimmed V and J ends, which lost 5 bases and 2 bases, there was a span of 10 bases. Germline lookup yields CDR1 SEHNR and CDR2 FQNEAQ (reference sequence). CDR3 nucleotides: TGTGCCAGCAGCGACAGGACCACCTACGAGCAGTACTTC. This translates into CASSDRTTYEQYF.

This clone has just one count. The V gene is TRBV7-9, the J gene TRBJ2-1, with TRBD2 as a possible D gene (6 bases). The ends were cut back, 3 bases at V and 3 bases at J, with 12 bases in the middle. The CDR3 is made up of 15 amino acids. CDR1 and CDR2 from the germline V gene are SEHNR and FQNEAQ (reference sequence). Written as DNA, the CDR3 is TGTGCCAGCAGCTTCAGGGTAGCGGACTACAATGAGCAGTTCTTC. Translation gives CASSFRVADYNEQFF.

This clone showed up just a few times. This rearrangement joins TRBV7-6 to TRBJ2-3; 7 bases line up with TRBD2. V was pared by 2 bases and J by 4 bases, with 9 bases of the junction left unmatched. The CDR3 totals 16 residues. Germline V lookup: CDR1 SGHVS, CDR2 FNYEAQ. The CDR3 protein is CASSLSGGSSSDTQYF. The CDR3 region has the DNA TGTGCCAGCAGCTTAAGTGGCGGGAGTTCTTCAGATACGCAGTATTTT.

The V gene is TRBV27, the J gene TRBJ1-1; D is possibly TRBD1 (6 bases). With 5 bases removed from V and 0 bases from J, the gap between germline ends came to 10 bases. The CDR3 has 14 amino acids. Germline V gene data show CDR1 as MNHEY and CDR2 as SMNVEV (reference sequence). As DNA, the CDR3 is TGTGCCAGCAGTCCACCAGGGGTGAACACTGAAGCTTTCTTT. Translating gives CASSPPGVNTEAFF.

This clone was detected only a few times. The DNA for the CDR3 is TGTGCCATCAGTTCCCATTCCGACGGGAAGAACACTGAAGCTTTCTTT. Protein sequence: CAISSHSDGKNTEAFF. The chain carries TRBV10-3 and TRBJ1-1; D gene unclear. CDR3 length: 16 amino acids. The germline V gene has CDR1 ENHRY and CDR2 SYGVKD. The germline V and J ends were trimmed by 5 bases and 1 base, with 17 bases remaining between them.

This clone was observed a handful of times. The chain combines TRBV19 with TRBJ1-5, with D uncertain. Germline CDR1 and CDR2: LNHDA and SQIVND (reference sequence). The CDR3 consists of 15 residues. The germline V and J ends were trimmed by 7 bases and 0 bases, with 13 bases remaining between them. Here the CDR3 reads CASKRAGHSNQPQHF. CDR3 coding DNA: TGTGCCAGTAAAAGGGCGGGCCATAGCAATCAGCCCCAGCATTTT.

The chain recombines TRBV6-2 or TRBV6-3 with TRBJ2-2, with TRBD2 identical over 8 bases. The ends lost 5 bases at V and 3 bases at J; junction bases unmatched: 8. Looked up from germline, CDR1 is MNHEY and CDR2 is SVGEGT. CDR3 length: 16 residues. CDR3 in amino acids: CASSRLLADHTGELFF. As DNA, the CDR3 is TGTGCCAGCAGTCGCTTACTAGCGGACCACACCGGGGAGCTGTTTTTT.

V and J are TRBV7-3 and TRBJ2-5, with D perhaps matching TRBD1 (5 bases). The germline V and J ends were trimmed by 0 bases and 5 bases, with 16 bases remaining between them. Germline V gene lookup returns CDR1 SGHTA and CDR2 FQGTGA. CDR3 length: 16 amino acids. DNA of the CDR3: TGTGCCAGCAGCTTAACTGAAGTGAGGCAGGGCGAGACCCAGTACTTC. Translating it yields CASSLTEVRQGETQYF.

The gene calls are TRBV16 and TRBJ1-6; possible D gene TRBD1, 6 bases. CDR1 is KGHSY and CDR2 is FQNENV in the germline V gene. This CDR3 has 15 amino acids. The V and J ends lost 4 bases and 5 bases respectively, with 12 bases between them. In DNA form, the CDR3 reads TGTGCCAGCAGCCTAAGGGGGTCCAATAATTCACCCCTCCACTTT. Protein sequence: CASSLRGSNNSPLHF.

This rearrangement joins TRBV2 to TRBJ1-2; 9 nucleotides align to TRBD1. The CDR3 spans 14 residues. Trimming removed 6 bases from V and 8 bases from J; junction bases left unmatched: 10. In germline, CDR1 is SNHLY, CDR2 FYNNEI. The CDR3 region is CASSAPGQGSGYTF. CDR3 in DNA: TGTGCCAGCAGCGCACCGGGACAGGGAAGCGGCTACACCTTC.

This clone was counted many times. The CDR3 DNA follows: TGTGCCAGCAGCCGACCTGAACAGGGTGAAGCTTTCTTT. This gives the protein CASSRPEQGEAFF. This sequence joins TRBV7-9 and TRBJ1-1; possibly TRBD1 for D (6 bases). Per germline, CDR1 SEHNR and CDR2 FQNEAQ (reference sequence). Trimming took off 5 bases at V and 7 bases at J, with 14 bases between the two ends. The CDR3 extends over 13 amino acids.

The J gene is TRBJ1-4, the V gene TRBV15; TRBD1 might be the D (5 bases). Trimming took off 0 bases at V and 8 bases at J, with 16 bases between the two ends. The CDR3 runs to 16 residues. Germline values: CDR1 LNHNV, CDR2 YYDKDF (reference sequence). CDR3 loop: CATSRDTSGIGEKLFF. The CDR3 DNA sequence: TGTGCCACCAGCAGAGATACTTCAGGGATCGGAGAAAAACTGTTTTTT.

The CDR3 here is CASSSDRGDYEQYF. The CDR3 DNA is TGTGCCAGCAGTTCCGACAGGGGGGACTACGAGCAGTACTTC. The rearrangement uses TRBV27 and TRBJ2-7; 9 bases map to TRBD1. V shed 4 bases and J 3 bases; nucleotides not matched to a gene: 4. The CDR3 is 14 amino acids. Germline lookup yields CDR1 MNHEY and CDR2 SMNVEV (reference sequence).